The next 9 T cell receptor beta chains were all read from a single sample in a study of metastatic and nonmetastatic thyroid tumors. No treatment of any kind had been given to any patient before thyroid surgery. TCRdb recomputed clones from the PCR reads via MiXCR. The sample consists of 20,000 to 25,000 clones, under 35% of them appearing once. Sequenced: blood. The receptors were gathered from a female donor with papillary thyroid cancer or a benign thyroid nodule (not recorded which). Some clones in this sample may be carry-over from other donors' samples.

In its sample, this clone was seen a few times. J is TRBJ2-2 and V is TRBV2; D uncertain. Trimming left V 10 bases short and J 1 base short, with 10 bases between. Germline assignment: CDR1 SNHLY and CDR2 FYNNEI. The CDR3 length is 13 residues. The CDR3 loop is CANTGQNTGELFF. As DNA, the CDR3 is TGTGCCAACACCGGGCAGAACACCGGGGAGCTGTTTTTT. Full variable domain (remainder filled in from reference TRBV2 and TRBJ2-2): EPEVTQTPSHQVTQMGQEVILRCVPISNHLYFYWYRQILGQKVEFLVSFYNNEISEKSEIFDDQFSVERPDGSNFTLKIRSTKLEDSAMYFCANTGQNTGELFFGEGSRLTVL.

The chain carries TRBV4-1 and TRBJ2-7; D not certain. With 1 base removed from V and 3 bases from J, the gap between germline ends came to 7 bases. This CDR3 comprises 13 residues. Per the germline V gene, CDR1 is MGHRA and CDR2 is YSYEKL. The CDR3 DNA is TGCGCCAGCAGCCAAGTTTTGGACTACGAGCAGTACTTC. It translates to CASSQVLDYEQYF.

The V call is TRBV4-1, the J call TRBJ1-5; 7 positions match TRBD1. The CDR3 consists of 14 residues. Germline lookup yields CDR1 MGHRA and CDR2 YSYEKL. The V gene end was trimmed by 4 bases and the J gene end by 6 bases; junction bases not matched to a gene: 6. In DNA form, the CDR3 reads TGCGCCAGCAGCCCCCCAGGGGGGGGTCAGCCCCAGCATTTT. Protein product: CASSPPGGGQPQHF.

This clone was picked up many times. This chain joins TRBV11-2 and TRBJ1-1; D not certain. V shed 3 bases and J shed 4 bases, with 9 bases lying between them. Germline lookup yields CDR1 SGHAT and CDR2 FQNNGV. CDR3 length: 13 amino acids. CDR3 coding DNA: TGTGCCAGCAGCTTGAGGGAGACCACTGAAGCTTTCTTT. Residues: CASSLRETTEAFF.

This chain uses TRBV6-7 with TRBJ1-1; the D gene is possibly TRBD1 (6 bases). TRBV6-7 is an ORF, and what it does is uncertain. The CDR3 sequence is 18 residues long. Deletions cut 6 bases from V and 3 bases from J, with 26 bases between. The CDR3 sequence is CASSRKAGHTPWHTEAFF. The CDR3 DNA reads as TGTGCCAGCAGCCGAAAGGCGGGACACACACCCTGGCACACTGAAGCTTTCTTT.

The CDR3 DNA sequence: TGTGCCTGGAGCCCAGGGGGATCCGAGCAGTACTTC. Amino acids: CAWSPGGSEQYF. The chain combines TRBV30 with TRBJ2-7; 7 positions match TRBD1. With V trimmed by 3 bases and J by 6 bases, 5 bases remained unmatched. The length of the CDR3 is 12 residues. The germline V gene has CDR1 GTSNPN and CDR2 SVGIG (reference sequence).

The sample holds many counts of this clone. The junction departs from germline at one end; a sequencing error may be responsible. In the same sample, other DNA sequences code for this CDR3. The rearrangement links TRBV11-2 to TRBJ2-1, with TRBD2 matching 10 bases. The germline V gene encodes CDR1 SGHAT and CDR2 FQNNGV. The CDR3 is 15 amino acids. The CDR3 DNA reads TGTGCCGGCAGCCCTCTAGCGGGGGAATACAATGAGCAGTTCTTC. Encoded protein: CAGSPLAGEYNEQFF.

This rearrangement joins TRBV20-1 to TRBJ2-7; 9 bases match TRBD2. Trimming took 5 bases from V and 3 from J; bases not matched to a gene: 8. Germline V gene sequence: CDR1 DFQATT, CDR2 SNEGSKA (reference sequence). The CDR3 extends over 14 amino acids. Here the CDR3 reads CSADPSGEGYEQYF. The CDR3, as DNA: TGCAGTGCTGACCCTAGCGGGGAGGGCTACGAGCAGTACTTC.

This chain joins TRBV30 and TRBJ2-1, with TRBD2 identical over 12 bases. Germline lookup yields CDR1 GTSNPN and CDR2 SVGIG (reference sequence). This CDR3 comprises 15 residues. Unmatched junction bases numbered 13, after V lost 7 bases and J lost 9 bases. CDR3 protein: CAYQALAGGPGEQFF. As DNA, the CDR3 is TGTGCCTACCAGGCCCTAGCGGGAGGGCCTGGTGAGCAGTTCTTC.